This record covers a single T cell receptor (beta chain). Its target is unknown. Germline values: CDR1 MDHEN, CDR2 SYDVKM. Trimming removed 10 bases at V and 2 bases at J, with 18 bases between. CDR3 length equals 16 residues. The sample belongs to a study of vaccination effects on CD4 cells after COVID-19. Overall study: Three convalescent patients underwent early and late post-vaccination sampling.

Measured with immunoSEQ multiplex PCR; TCRdb has only the in-frame clones, and not every one. This sample has roughly 35,000 clones, with around 79% found just once. Study findings and constraints: Substantial clonal contraction characterized both infection- and vaccine-induced clones late after vaccination.

Subsequent to roughly 9 days of culture, CD4+ T cells were isolated. This individual tested PCR-positive for SARS-CoV-2 infection between March and December 2020. Each participant was administered two doses of either the BNT162b2 or the mRNA-1273 vaccine. Half-medium changes using IL-2 medium occurred on days 3 and 7. The origin of this receptor is a human donor who had a prior SARS-CoV-2 infection. The material sequenced was CD4+ T cells from PBMCs cultured without peptide, taken after COVID-19 vaccination. The chain combines TRBV28 with TRBJ1-6; D may be TRBD1 (5 bases). This CDR3 is CATAVSGRAYNSPLHF. The CDR3 bases are TGTGCCACCGCTGTTTCGGGCAGGGCCTATAATTCACCCCTCCACTTT.